This T cell receptor (beta chain) originates from a study of human T cells and chemical hapten exposure. Each CDR3 protein gets one entry after TCRdb re-called the RACE reads with MiXCR. This table has fewer than 150,000 distinct CDR3 sequences, about 14% appearing once. Time point noted: pre-sensitization, week 0. As for treatment: therapeutic diphenylcyclopropenone sensitization with weekly scalp DPC. The CDR3 runs 15 residues. The germline V gene encodes CDR1 SQVTM and CDR2 ANQGSEA. Losses at the gene ends were 4 bases for V and 3 bases for J; bases not matched to a gene: 7. The source material was whole blood, sampled in connection with sensitization to the hapten diphenylcyclopropenone (DPC). The chain has TRBV29-1 and TRBJ2-1, with 9 bases identical to TRBD1. This TCR came from a woman aged 18-30 years with alopecia areata. Some clones in this sample may be carry-over from other donors' samples. This chain's CDR3 is CSVAETGGGYNEQFF. DNA for the CDR3: TGCAGCGTTGCCGAGACAGGGGGTGGCTACAATGAGCAGTTCTTC.